What follows is one T cell receptor beta chain and its context. This clone has just a few counts. The target of this receptor is not known. Nothing much larger sits one base from this clone, and base qualities are not available. This sample was taken from a study of cytomegalovirus exposure and HLA in healthy donors (dated by TCRdb to about 2017). Context from the whole study: According to an earlier analysis of 550 to 700 of the donors, about 180 million T cells yielded 117 million unique TCR beta sequences and approximately 280 Gb of sequence data. An early release covering approximately 600 HLA-typed donors comprised around 300 gigabases of sequencing data and 85 million or so unique TCR sequences. Of the approximately 400 genotyped donors, less than 90% were placed in the genetic ancestry cluster associated with self-reported Caucasian donors. The study was designed to test whether signatures of past pathogen exposure could be identified by cataloging public T cell receptors. Using immunosequencing, the study profiled T cell repertoires from some 670 subjects and related those repertoires to cytomegalovirus serostatus. Besides the first cohort of about 730 subjects, a separate validation cohort made up of roughly 130 different subjects was used. High-throughput TCR immunosequencing, statistical association of individual TCRs with disease status, and machine learning were combined to predict cytomegalovirus infection status. In a later analysis, previously published TCR beta repertoires from several hundred donors were re-analyzed and high-resolution HLA genotyping was added so that TCR occurrence patterns could be studied. Rather than drawing on any new phenotypic data, the later analysis identified candidate immune exposures from TCR beta sequences and the way those sequences occurred across donors. An earlier analysis of fewer than 700 of the donors applied high-throughput TCR beta sequencing to assess whether each TCR beta V gene segment acted as functional or pseudogenic. Alongside the repertoire data, information on donor age, sex, ethnicity and CMV serostatus was compiled. A later genetic analysis took genome-wide SNP genotypes for about 55% of the 666 donors and used that subset as a discovery cohort. Every repertoire in the discovery cohort had been generated on one and the same sequencing platform. Both class I and class II loci were covered by HLA typing, at four-digit resolution. The number of donors typed differed by locus, with roughly 629-640 for A, B, C, DRB1 and DQB1, around 500 for DQA1, about 610 for DPA1, and 450 to 480 for DPB1. Because of strong linkage in the cohort, four or five DR-DQ haplotypes were treated as single units for association and clustering. Across approximately 400 genotyped donors of the cohort, an average of roughly 250,000 unique TCR beta nucleotide sequences per donor were sequenced, and approximately 17% of those sequences were non-productive. Here is what the overall study found, with its caveats: Assigning TCR associations to individual alleles was difficult when HLA alleles, especially DR and DQ, strongly co-occurred. In a later analysis, several top co-occurrence clusters were reported to appear linked to parvovirus B19, influenza, CMV and Epstein-Barr virus. For the cohort, immune exposure information was limited to CMV serostatus. In a later analysis, HLA-associated TCR beta chains were found to be more clonally expanded and to have lower generation probabilities than equally common non-associated chains. The study listed 164 TCR beta chains as associated with cytomegalovirus. Because counts were too low, seventeen rarely observed V segments, including chromosome 9 orphons, were left out of the earlier analysis of 587 of the donors. Because the 87-base-pair reads could not distinguish some IMGT-functional V segments, including TRBV6-2 and TRBV6-3, those segments were excluded. A later genetic analysis reported fewer N-insertions in productive TCRs among donors in an Asian-associated ancestry cluster than the roughly 640-donor mean. According to a later analysis, most CMV-associated TCR beta chains appeared to be HLA-restricted, and the HLA associations seemed to be driven largely by CMV exposure. Presence/absence analyses assumed roughly uniform sequencing depth across donors, an assumption that may not hold. In a later analysis, over 15,000 TCR beta sequences were associated with specific HLA alleles at a false discovery rate of 0.05. According to a later analysis, TCR association rates differed among HLA loci, with DRB1 alleles showing the most associated TCRs and HLA-C alleles showing the fewest. A further reported finding was that TCR beta sequences accurately predicted the HLA-A and HLA-B alleles for most subjects in the first cohort. Because HLA typing was unavailable for some donors at each locus, only the typed subset was used in association tests. A cluster of highly shared sequence variants was judged likely to represent a technical artifact of the sequencing pipeline. Most TCR sequences were seen in very few donors, while some public TCRs were found in many individuals. The cohort was sequenced for TCR beta chains only, and without alpha or paired-chain data the features that could be detected were limited. In both the original and validation cohorts, the classifier was reported to diagnose cytomegalovirus status with high specificity and sensitivity. According to the authors, the approach could potentially be generalized to other disease states and immunological phenotypes. Linkage disequilibrium might explain the correlated functional status among segregating V segments, but an unknown experimental factor could not be excluded. In a later genetic analysis, a missense DCLRE1C variant was associated with V-gene and J-gene trimming of TCR beta chains, and the association was replicated in an independent cohort. In vitro tests confirmed that a few of the cytomegalovirus-associated TCR beta chains recognize cytomegalovirus antigens. In an earlier analysis of some 540 of the donors, most TCR beta V segments appeared in productive rearrangements about 90% or about 30% of the time, broadly matching IMGT annotations.

Libraries came from the immunoSEQ multiplex PCR assay. For the multiplex PCR, a mixture combining 60 forward primers for TCR Vbeta segments and 13 reverse primers for TCR Jbeta segments was used. The CDR3 region of rearranged TCR beta genes was amplified from genomic DNA by a multiplex PCR assay. The Illumina HiSeq System was used to sequence the amplified TCR beta libraries as 87-base-pair reads. From the authors' description of their analysis: Across the 500 to 850 repertoires, a later analysis counted roughly 77 million unique TCR beta chains, some 11 million of which were shared by at least two donors. Raw reads were error-corrected and collapsed into unique sequences with a nearest-neighbor algorithm that merged closely related sequences to remove PCR and sequencing errors. Alignment of CDR3 sequences to IMGT reference sequences was used to assign V, D and J gene segments. For a sequence to be retained, a match of at least six nucleotides was required to both a V gene segment and a J gene segment. Rearrangements were called productive when the CDR3 lacked stop codons and stayed in frame with V and J; all others were non-productive. CDR3 was defined according to IMGT convention as the region running from the second conserved V-encoded cysteine to the conserved J-encoded phenylalanine. In an earlier analysis of around 600 of the donors, sequences lacking an unambiguous match to a single V gene segment were excluded. An earlier analysis of some 500 of the donors classified V segments as functional when productive rearrangements were above 56.7% and as segregating when the standard deviation between donors was above 5%. A statistical classification framework was developed to diagnose cytomegalovirus status using the catalog of TCR beta chain sequences. In a later analysis, TCR nucleotide sequences were compared against IMGT/GENE-DB human TR gene sequences so that V and J genes could be assigned. Using the TCRdist pipeline, a later analysis assigned CDR3 sequences along with most-parsimonious VDJ recombination scenarios. In a later analysis, every TCR beta chain was defined by the combination of its CDR3 amino acid sequence and its V-gene family, and reads without a unique V-gene family were dropped. In a later analysis, 550 to 650 highly shared, low-generation-probability nucleotide sequences were removed to address suspected cross-contamination and a sequencing artifact. In a later analysis, a clonal expansion index for each public chain was calculated from normalized within-repertoire ranks of inferred template counts. Generation probabilities in a later analysis came from a VDJ recombination model fitted to out-of-frame rearrangements, and those results were checked against IGoR. In a later analysis, hypergeometric tests were used to score TCR-TCR, TCR-HLA and TCR-CMV co-occurrence, with a repertoire-size bias correction applied to TCR pairs. In a later analysis, false discovery rates were estimated by permuting HLA or CMV assignments 20 times. In a later analysis, co-occurring TCRs were grouped with DBSCAN, and TCRdist sequence similarity was added when clustering was performed within HLA-allele-positive subsets. Co-occurrence clustering excluded repertoires with fewer than 30,000 or more than 120,000 public chains, plus five with anomalous nucleotide sharing. Drawn from immuneACCESS, this table holds only the in-frame rearrangements with V and J called that TCRdb kept. Clones are partly lost; checked studies trace under half to an unresolved V gene and leave the rest unexplained. The D gene and trimming were derived from the DNA, and the V and J assignments and clone size from that table. The table for this sample lists some 180,000 clones; over 65% of them were counted only once. The ten biggest clones cover about 1.5% of the sample.

In total, roughly 670 healthy bone marrow donors made up the cohort. All cohort members were sampled while nominally healthy, although unrecorded immune exposures were likely present. The donor was CMV seronegative and belonged to the group of around 350 seronegative cohort members. Every donor gave a peripheral blood sample, and the peripheral blood mononuclear cells from that sample were used for TCR beta sequencing. The Qiagen DNeasy Blood Extraction Kit was used to extract genomic DNA from the blood cell samples. Trimming removed 5 bases from V and 8 bases from J; the gene matches leave 11 bases unexplained. CDR1 MDHEN and CDR2 SYDVKM were looked up in the germline V gene. The CDR3 goes from the cysteine to the phenylalanine over 15 residues. Only CDR3 DNA remains: 45 bases, in frame from the first base.

Material for sequencing was PBMCs. The sequence joins TRBV28 to TRBJ1-2; 10 bases in the junction line up with TRBD1. The clonotype originates from a man aged 18 to 35 in good health and CMV-seronegative. The CDR3 protein sequence reads: CASSVTTGGAWGYTF. The DNA reads TGTGCCAGCAGTGTCACGACAGGGGGCGCTTGGGGCTACACCTTC.